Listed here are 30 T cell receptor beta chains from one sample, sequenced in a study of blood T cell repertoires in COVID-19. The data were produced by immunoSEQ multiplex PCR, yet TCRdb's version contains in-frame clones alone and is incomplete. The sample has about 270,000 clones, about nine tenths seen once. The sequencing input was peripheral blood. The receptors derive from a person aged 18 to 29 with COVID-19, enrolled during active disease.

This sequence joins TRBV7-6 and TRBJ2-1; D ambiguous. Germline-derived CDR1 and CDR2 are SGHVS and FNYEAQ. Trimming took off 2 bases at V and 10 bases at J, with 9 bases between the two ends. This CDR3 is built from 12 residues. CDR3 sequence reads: CASSLPGSEQFF. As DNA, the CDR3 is TGTGCCAGCAGCTTACCAGGAAGCGAGCAGTTCTTC.

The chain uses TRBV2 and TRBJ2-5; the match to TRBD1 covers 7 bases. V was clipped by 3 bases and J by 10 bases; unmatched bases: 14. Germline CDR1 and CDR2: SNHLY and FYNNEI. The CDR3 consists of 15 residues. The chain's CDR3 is CASSDPGGPPGDQYF. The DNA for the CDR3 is TGTGCCAGCAGTGACCCAGGGGGTCCCCCCGGGGACCAGTACTTC.

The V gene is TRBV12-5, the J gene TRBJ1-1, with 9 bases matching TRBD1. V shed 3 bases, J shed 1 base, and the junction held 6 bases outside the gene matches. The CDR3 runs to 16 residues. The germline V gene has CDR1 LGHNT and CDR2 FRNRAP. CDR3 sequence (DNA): TGTGCTAGTGGTTTCACCGGACAGGGGAGGAACACTGAAGCTTTCTTT. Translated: CASGFTGQGRNTEAFF.

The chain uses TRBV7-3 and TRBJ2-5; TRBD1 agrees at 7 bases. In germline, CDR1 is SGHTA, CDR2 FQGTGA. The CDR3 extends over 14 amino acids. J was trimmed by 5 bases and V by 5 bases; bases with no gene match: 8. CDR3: CASSPTGVMETQYF. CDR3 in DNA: TGTGCCAGCAGCCCTACAGGGGTTATGGAGACCCAGTACTTC.

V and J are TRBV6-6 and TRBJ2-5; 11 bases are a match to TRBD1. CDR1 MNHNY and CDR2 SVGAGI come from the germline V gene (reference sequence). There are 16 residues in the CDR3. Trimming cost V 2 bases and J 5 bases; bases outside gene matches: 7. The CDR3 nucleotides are TGTGCCAGCAGTTACGTTGTAGGACAGGGGGCGGAGACCCAGTACTTC. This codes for CASSYVVGQGAETQYF.

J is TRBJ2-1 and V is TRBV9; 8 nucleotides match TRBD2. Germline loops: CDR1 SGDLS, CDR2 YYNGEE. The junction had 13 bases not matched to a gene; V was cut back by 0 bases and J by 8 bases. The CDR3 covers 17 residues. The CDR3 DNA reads TGTGCCAGCAGCGTAGCGATTGGGGGAGCGGGAGAGGATGAGCAGTTCTTC. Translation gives CASSVAIGGAGEDEQFF.

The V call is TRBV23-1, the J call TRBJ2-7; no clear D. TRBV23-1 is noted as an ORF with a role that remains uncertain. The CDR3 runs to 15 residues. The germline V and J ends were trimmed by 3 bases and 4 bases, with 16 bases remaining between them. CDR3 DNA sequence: TGCGCCAGCAGTCATGTACAGCCCCTTCTTTACGAGCAGTACTTC. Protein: CASSHVQPLLYEQYF.

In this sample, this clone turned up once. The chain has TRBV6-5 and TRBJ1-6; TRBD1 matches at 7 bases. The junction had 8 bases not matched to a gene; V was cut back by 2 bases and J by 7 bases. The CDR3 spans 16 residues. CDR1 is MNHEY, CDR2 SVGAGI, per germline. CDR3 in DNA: TGTGCCAGCAGTTACAGTTGGGACAGCTCAAATTCACCCCTCCACTTT. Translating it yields CASSYSWDSSNSPLHF.

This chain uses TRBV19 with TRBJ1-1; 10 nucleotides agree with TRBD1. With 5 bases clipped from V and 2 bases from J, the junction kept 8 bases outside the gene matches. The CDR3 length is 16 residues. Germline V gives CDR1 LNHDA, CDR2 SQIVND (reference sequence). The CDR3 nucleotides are TGTGCCAGTAGTGAATCGACAGGGGGCCGAAACACTGAAGCTTTCTTT. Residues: CASSESTGGRNTEAFF.

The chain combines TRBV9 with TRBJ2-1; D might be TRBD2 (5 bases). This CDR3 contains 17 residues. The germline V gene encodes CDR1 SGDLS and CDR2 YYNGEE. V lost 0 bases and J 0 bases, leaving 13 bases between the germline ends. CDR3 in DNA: TGTGCCAGCAGCGTAGAGGCTAGCCCTAGCTCCTACAATGAGCAGTTCTTC. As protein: CASSVEASPSSYNEQFF.

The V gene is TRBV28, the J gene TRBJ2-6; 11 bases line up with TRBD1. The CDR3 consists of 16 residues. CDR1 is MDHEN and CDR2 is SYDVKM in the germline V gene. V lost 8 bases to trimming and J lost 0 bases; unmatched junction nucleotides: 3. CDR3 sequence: CASGTGGFSGANVLTF. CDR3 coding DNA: TGTGCCAGCGGGACAGGGGGGTTCTCTGGGGCCAACGTCCTGACTTTC.

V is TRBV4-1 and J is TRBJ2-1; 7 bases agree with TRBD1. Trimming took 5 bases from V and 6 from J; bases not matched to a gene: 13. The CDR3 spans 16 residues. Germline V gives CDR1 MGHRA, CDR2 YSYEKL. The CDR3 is CASSSWTGGHLNEQFF. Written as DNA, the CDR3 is TGCGCCAGCAGCTCGTGGACAGGCGGACACCTCAATGAGCAGTTCTTC.

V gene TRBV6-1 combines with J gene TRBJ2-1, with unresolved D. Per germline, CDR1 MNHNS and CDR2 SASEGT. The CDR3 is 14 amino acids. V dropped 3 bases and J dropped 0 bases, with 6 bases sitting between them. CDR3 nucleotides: TGTGCCAGCAGTGAGGGCAGCTCCTACAATGAGCAGTTCTTC. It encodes CASSEGSSYNEQFF.

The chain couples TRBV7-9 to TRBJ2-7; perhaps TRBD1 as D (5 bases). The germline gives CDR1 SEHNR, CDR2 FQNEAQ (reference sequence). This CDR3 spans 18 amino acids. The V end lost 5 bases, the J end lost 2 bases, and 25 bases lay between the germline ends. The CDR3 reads CASSPAGGAGKDPYEQYF. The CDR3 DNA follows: TGTGCCAGCAGCCCCGCCGGTGGAGCAGGGAAGGATCCCTACGAGCAGTACTTC.

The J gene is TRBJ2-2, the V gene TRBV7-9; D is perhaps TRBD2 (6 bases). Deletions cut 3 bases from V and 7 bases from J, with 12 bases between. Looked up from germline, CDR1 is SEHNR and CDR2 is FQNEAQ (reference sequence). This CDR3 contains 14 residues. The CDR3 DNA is TGTGCCAGCAGCTTCACGCGGGGCAACGGGGAGCTGTTTTTT. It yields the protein CASSFTRGNGELFF.

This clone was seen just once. CDR3 bases: TGTGCCAGCAGTTCCCGGGAGACCCAGTACTTC. Translation: CASSSRETQYF. The chain combines TRBV27 with TRBJ2-5; D ambiguous. The V end lost 4 bases, the J end lost 5 bases, and 5 bases lay between the germline ends. Germline loops: CDR1 MNHEY, CDR2 SMNVEV (reference sequence). The CDR3 sequence is 11 residues long.

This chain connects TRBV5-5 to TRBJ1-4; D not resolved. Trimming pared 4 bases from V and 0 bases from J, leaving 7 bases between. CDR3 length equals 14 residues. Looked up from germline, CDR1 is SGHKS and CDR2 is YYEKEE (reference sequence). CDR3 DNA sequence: TGTGCCAGCAGCCCAGTTGCAACTAATGAAAAACTGTTTTTT. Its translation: CASSPVATNEKLFF.

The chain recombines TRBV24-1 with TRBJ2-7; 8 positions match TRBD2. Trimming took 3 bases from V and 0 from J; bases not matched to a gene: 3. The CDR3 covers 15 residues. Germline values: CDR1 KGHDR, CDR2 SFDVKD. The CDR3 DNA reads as TGTGCCACCAGTGATGGCGGGAGGCCCTCCTACGAGCAGTACTTC. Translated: CATSDGGRPSYEQYF.

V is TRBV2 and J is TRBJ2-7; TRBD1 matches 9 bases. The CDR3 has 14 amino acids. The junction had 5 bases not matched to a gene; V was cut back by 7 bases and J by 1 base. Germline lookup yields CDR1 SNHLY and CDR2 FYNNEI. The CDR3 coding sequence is TGTGCCAGCAAAGACAGGGGGATGTCCTACGAGCAGTACTTC. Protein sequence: CASKDRGMSYEQYF.

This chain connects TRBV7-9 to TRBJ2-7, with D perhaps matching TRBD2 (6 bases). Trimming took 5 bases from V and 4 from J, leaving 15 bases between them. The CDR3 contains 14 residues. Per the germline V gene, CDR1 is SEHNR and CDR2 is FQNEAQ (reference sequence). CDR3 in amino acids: CASSTREKGYEQYF. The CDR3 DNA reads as TGTGCCAGCAGCACCCGGGAGAAGGGTTACGAGCAGTACTTC.

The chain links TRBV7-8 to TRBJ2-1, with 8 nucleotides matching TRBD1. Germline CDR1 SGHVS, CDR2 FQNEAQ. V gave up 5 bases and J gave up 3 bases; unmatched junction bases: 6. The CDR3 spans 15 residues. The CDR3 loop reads CASSPPGTGYNEQFF. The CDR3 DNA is TGTGCCAGCAGCCCACCCGGGACAGGCTACAATGAGCAGTTCTTC.

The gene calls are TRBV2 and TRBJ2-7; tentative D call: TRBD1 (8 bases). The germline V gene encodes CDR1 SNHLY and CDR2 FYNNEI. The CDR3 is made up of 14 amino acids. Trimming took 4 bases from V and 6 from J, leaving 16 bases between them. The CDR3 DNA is TGTGCCAGCAGTGGTACAGGGGGGGCGATCGAGCAGTACTTC. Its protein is CASSGTGGAIEQYF.

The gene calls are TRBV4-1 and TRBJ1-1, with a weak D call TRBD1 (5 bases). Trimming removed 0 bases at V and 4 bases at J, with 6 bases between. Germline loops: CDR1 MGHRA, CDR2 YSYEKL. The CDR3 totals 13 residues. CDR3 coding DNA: TGCGCCAGCAGCCAAGACGGGGGCACTGAAGCTTTCTTT. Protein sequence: CASSQDGGTEAFF.

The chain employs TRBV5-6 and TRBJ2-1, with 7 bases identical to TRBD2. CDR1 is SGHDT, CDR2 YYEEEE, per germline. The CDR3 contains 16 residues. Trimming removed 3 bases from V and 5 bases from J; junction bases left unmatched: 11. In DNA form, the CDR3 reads TGTGCCAGCAGCTCTGACGTAGCGGGTAAAAACAATGAGCAGTTCTTC. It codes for CASSSDVAGKNNEQFF.

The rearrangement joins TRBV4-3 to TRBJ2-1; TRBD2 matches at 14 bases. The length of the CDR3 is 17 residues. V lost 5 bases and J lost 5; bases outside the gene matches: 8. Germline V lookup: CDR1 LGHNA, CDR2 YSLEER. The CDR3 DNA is TGCGCCAGCAGCTTTGGGACTAGCGGGAGTGTAAACAATGAGCAGTTCTTC. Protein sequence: CASSFGTSGSVNNEQFF.

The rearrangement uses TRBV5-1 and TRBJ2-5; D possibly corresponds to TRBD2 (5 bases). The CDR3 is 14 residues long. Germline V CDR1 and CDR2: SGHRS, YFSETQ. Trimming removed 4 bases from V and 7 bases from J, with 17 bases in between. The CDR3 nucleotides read TGCGCCAGCAGCGCCACAGCGAATGCGGGGACCCAGTACTTC. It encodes CASSATANAGTQYF.

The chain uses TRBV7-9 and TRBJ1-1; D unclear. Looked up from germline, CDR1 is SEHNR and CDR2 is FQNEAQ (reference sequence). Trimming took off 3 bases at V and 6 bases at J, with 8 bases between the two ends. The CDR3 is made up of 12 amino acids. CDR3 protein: CASSFGSAEAFF. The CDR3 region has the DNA TGTGCCAGCAGCTTTGGGAGTGCTGAAGCTTTCTTT.

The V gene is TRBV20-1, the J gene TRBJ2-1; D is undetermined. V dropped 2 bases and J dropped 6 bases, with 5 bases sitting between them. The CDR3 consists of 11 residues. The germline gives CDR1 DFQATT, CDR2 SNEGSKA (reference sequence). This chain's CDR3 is CSARNSNEQFF. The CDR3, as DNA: TGCAGTGCTAGAAATAGCAATGAGCAGTTCTTC.

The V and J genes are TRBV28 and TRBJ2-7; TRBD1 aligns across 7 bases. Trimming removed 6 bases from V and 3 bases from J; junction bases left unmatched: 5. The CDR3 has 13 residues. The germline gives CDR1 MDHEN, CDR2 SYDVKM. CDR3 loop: CASSWTGIYEQYF. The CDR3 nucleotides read TGTGCCAGCAGCTGGACAGGTATCTACGAGCAGTACTTC. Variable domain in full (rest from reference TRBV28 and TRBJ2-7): DVKVTQSSRYLVKRTGEKVFLECVQDMDHENMFWYRQDPGLGLRLIYFSYDVKMKEKGDIPEGYSVSREKKERFSLILESASTNQTSMYLCASSWTGIYEQYFGPGTRLTVT.

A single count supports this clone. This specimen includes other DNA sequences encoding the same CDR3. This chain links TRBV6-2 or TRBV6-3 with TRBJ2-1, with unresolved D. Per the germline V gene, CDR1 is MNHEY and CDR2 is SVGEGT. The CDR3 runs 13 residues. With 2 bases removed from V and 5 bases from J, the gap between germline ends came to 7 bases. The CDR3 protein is CASSYQANNEQFF. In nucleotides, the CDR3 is TGTGCCAGCAGTTACCAGGCCAACAATGAGCAGTTCTTC.